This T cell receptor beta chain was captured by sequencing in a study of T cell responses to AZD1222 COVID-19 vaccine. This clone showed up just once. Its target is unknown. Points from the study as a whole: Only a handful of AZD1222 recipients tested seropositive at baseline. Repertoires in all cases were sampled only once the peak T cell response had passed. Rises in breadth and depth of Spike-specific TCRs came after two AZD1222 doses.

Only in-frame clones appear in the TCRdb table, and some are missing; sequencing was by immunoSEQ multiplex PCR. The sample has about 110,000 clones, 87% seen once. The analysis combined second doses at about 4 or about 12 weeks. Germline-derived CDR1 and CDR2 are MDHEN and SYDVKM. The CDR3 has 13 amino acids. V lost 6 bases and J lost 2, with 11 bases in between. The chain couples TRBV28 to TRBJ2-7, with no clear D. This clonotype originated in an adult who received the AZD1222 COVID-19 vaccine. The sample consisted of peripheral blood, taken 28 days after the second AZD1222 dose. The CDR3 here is CASRNGITYEQYF. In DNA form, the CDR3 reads TGTGCCAGCAGGAACGGAATAACCTACGAGCAGTACTTC.